This entry is about one TCR beta chain. Its antigen is undetermined. This sample was included in a study of cytomegalovirus exposure and HLA in healthy donors. TCRdb's table, derived via immunoSEQ multiplex PCR, lists solely in-frame clones and lacks some. The sample has about 120,000 clones, about 84% seen once. General observations from the study: TCR beta chains numbering 150 to 200 were designated cytomegalovirus-associated. Through in vitro validation, three CMV-associated chains were shown to be specific for CMV antigens.

The CDR3 consists of 14 residues. V shed 9 bases, J shed 7 bases, and the junction held 10 bases outside the gene matches. Germline values: CDR1 LNHNV, CDR2 YYDKDF (reference sequence). The donors were part of the validation cohort of some 120 subjects. That cohort was separate from the first cohort, which comprised about 670 subjects. The source of this sequence is a woman aged 25 to 39 in good health and CMV-seronegative. V and J are TRBV15 and TRBJ1-4, with 8 bases aligning to TRBD1. The sequenced sample was PBMCs. In nucleotides, the CDR3 is TGTGCCACTTCCCCAGGGGGCCTTGGTGAAAAACTGTTTTTT. This codes for CATSPGGLGEKLFF.